The 31 T cell receptor beta chains reported below all come from one sample, sequenced in a study of response to subunit inactivated influenza vaccine. From the RT-PCR reads, TCRdb called clonotypes with MiXCR, one entry per CDR3 protein. This sample yields roughly 460,000 distinct CDR3 sequences, of which 10% to 11% are seen a single time; about 12% belongs to the top ten. Specimen: PBMCs from blood, collected 45 days after vaccination. The receptors come from a man aged 50 to 60 who received an inactivated influenza vaccine.

This clonotype was picked up a small number of times. This chain joins TRBV12-3 or TRBV12-4 and TRBJ2-7, with 9 bases aligning to TRBD1. Trimming cost V 5 bases and J 5 bases; bases outside gene matches: 7. The CDR3 has 14 residues. CDR3 region: CASSLGQGHNEQYF. The DNA of the CDR3 is TGTGCCAGCAGTCTCGGACAGGGGCACAACGAGCAGTACTTC.

There are a few counts of this clonotype. The chain employs TRBV20-1 and TRBJ2-3; the match to TRBD1 covers 7 bases. The CDR3 spans 14 residues. CDR1 and CDR2 (germline): DFQATT, SNEGSKA (reference sequence). With V trimmed by 0 bases and J by 6 bases, 6 bases remained unmatched. The CDR3 here is CSARDIGGADTQYF. As DNA, the CDR3 is TGCAGTGCTAGAGACATAGGGGGCGCGGATACGCAGTATTTT.

This clonotype has at least ten counts. The chain couples TRBV20-1 to TRBJ2-7; D unclear. V gave up 5 bases and J gave up 0 bases, with 5 bases separating them. The CDR3 is made up of 11 amino acids. Germline V gene lookup returns CDR1 DFQATT and CDR2 SNEGSKA (reference sequence). The DNA for the CDR3 is TGCAGTGCTTCTAGCTCCTACGAGCAGTACTTC. Its translation: CSASSSYEQYF.

The chain recombines TRBV20-1 with TRBJ1-2; TRBD1 agrees at 10 bases. CDR3 length equals 12 residues. Per germline, CDR1 DFQATT and CDR2 SNEGSKA (reference sequence). Trimming cost V 6 bases and J 8 bases; bases outside gene matches: 6. For the CDR3, the DNA is TGCAGTGCAACCGGGACAGGGGACGGCTACACCTTC. It translates to CSATGTGDGYTF.

The V call is TRBV7-9, the J call TRBJ2-2, with a possible D match to TRBD1 (6 bases). The germline gives CDR1 SEHNR, CDR2 FQNEAQ (reference sequence). The CDR3 has 15 amino acids. V was pared by 6 bases and J by 6 bases, with 17 bases between. The CDR3 nucleotides read TGTGCCAGCAGAAGGCTTATCGAGGGGGCCGGGGAGCTGTTTTTT. Its translation: CASRRLIEGAGELFF.

This chain links TRBV5-6 with TRBJ2-7; no reliable D call. Germline V lookup: CDR1 SGHDT, CDR2 YYEEEE. The ends were cut back, 3 bases at V and 0 bases at J, with 10 bases in the middle. The CDR3 length is 14 residues. The CDR3 region is CASSSPKGSYEQYF. The CDR3 DNA reads as TGTGCCAGCAGCTCCCCAAAGGGCTCCTACGAGCAGTACTTC.

This clonotype was detected ten times or more. This sequence joins TRBV4-3 and TRBJ2-1; D unresolved. V was cut by 5 bases and J by 9 bases, with 17 bases left in between. Germline values: CDR1 LGHNA, CDR2 YSLEER. The CDR3 has 14 residues. The CDR3: CASSKGVGAAEQFF. CDR3 coding DNA: TGCGCCAGCAGCAAAGGAGTTGGTGCCGCTGAGCAGTTCTTC.

V gene TRBV28 combines with J gene TRBJ1-1; D is unclear. V was pared by 1 base and J by 0 bases, with 18 bases between. Germline CDR1 and CDR2: MDHEN and SYDVKM. The CDR3 is 18 amino acids. The CDR3 DNA reads as TGTGCCAGCAGTTTATTTGGGTTCCGTAGGCTCGTGAACACTGAAGCTTTCTTT. Its protein product is CASSLFGFRRLVNTEAFF.

The rearrangement links TRBV20-1 to TRBJ2-7, with D uncertain. This CDR3 has 12 amino acids. Germline CDR1 and CDR2: DFQATT and SNEGSKA (reference sequence). V was trimmed by 5 bases and J by 0 bases, leaving 8 bases between them. CDR3 residues: CSAGFSSYEQYF. Here the CDR3 DNA reads TGCAGTGCTGGATTCAGCTCCTACGAGCAGTACTTC.

This clonotype was counted many times. J is TRBJ2-1 and V is TRBV4-2; D is perhaps TRBD2 (6 bases). V lost 0 bases, J lost 8 bases, and 20 bases lay in between. This CDR3 has 17 residues. Germline CDR1 and CDR2: LGHNA and YNFKEQ. The CDR3 DNA reads TGTGCCAGCAGCCAAGAAATGACCGGGAGTCTATTGGATGAGCAGTTCTTC. Encoded protein: CASSQEMTGSLLDEQFF.

This clonotype has at least ten counts. The genes are TRBV5-5 and TRBJ1-5; weak D call: TRBD1 (5 bases). The V end lost 4 bases, the J end lost 8 bases, and 16 bases lay between the germline ends. The CDR3 is made up of 14 amino acids. In germline, CDR1 is SGHKS, CDR2 YYEKEE (reference sequence). The CDR3, as DNA: TGTGCCAGCAGCCGAGGGGAGGGCGTGGAGCCCCAGCATTTT. It translates to CASSRGEGVEPQHF.

The CDR3 sequence: CASSPGTGTWTQYF. Here the CDR3 DNA reads TGTGCCAGCAGCCCCGGGACAGGCACTTGGACCCAGTACTTC. The V call is TRBV7-9, the J call TRBJ2-5, with 8 bases identical to TRBD1. CDR1 is SEHNR, CDR2 FQNEAQ, per germline (reference sequence). V shed 5 bases, J shed 7 bases, and the junction held 9 bases outside the gene matches. There are 14 residues in the CDR3. Full variable domain (outside the CDR3, taken from reference TRBV7-9 and TRBJ2-5): DTGVSQNPRHKITKRGQNVTFRCDPISEHNRLYWYRQTLGQGPEFLTYFQNEAQLEKSRLLSDRFSAERPKGSFSTLEIQRTEQGDSAMYLCASSPGTGTWTQYFGPGTRLLVL.

This clonotype was found a few times. This sequence joins TRBV28 and TRBJ2-3, with TRBD2 identical over 9 bases. The CDR3 consists of 18 residues. Germline V gene lookup returns CDR1 MDHEN and CDR2 SYDVKM. Trimming cost V 6 bases and J 3 bases; bases outside gene matches: 16. CDR3 sequence reads: CASSHLVSSGSLTDTQYF. Written as DNA, the CDR3 is TGTGCCAGCAGCCACTTAGTTAGTAGCGGGAGTCTTACAGATACGCAGTATTTT.

The V call is TRBV11-2, the J call TRBJ2-1; TRBD1 matches 9 bases. The V segment lost 2 bases and the J segment 5 bases; nucleotides outside the gene matches: 7. The CDR3 extends over 16 amino acids. Germline values: CDR1 SGHAT, CDR2 FQNNGV. CDR3 residues: CASSLFPTGGDNEQFF. CDR3 coding DNA: TGTGCCAGCAGCTTATTCCCGACAGGGGGGGACAATGAGCAGTTCTTC.

This clonotype was counted only a few times. The rearrangement links TRBV3-1 to TRBJ2-7, with 12 bases that match TRBD2. CDR1 is LGHDT, CDR2 YNNKEL, per germline (reference sequence). The CDR3 contains 16 residues. Losses at the gene ends were 1 base for V and 2 bases for J; bases not matched to a gene: 3. In nucleotides, the CDR3 is TGTGCCAGCAGCCAAGGGGCTAGCGGGAGGGCCTACGAGCAGTACTTC. Encoded protein: CASSQGASGRAYEQYF.

This clonotype was found a few times. The genes are TRBV7-2 and TRBJ1-5; TRBD1 might be the D (5 bases). This CDR3 comprises 15 residues. CDR1 is SGHTA and CDR2 is FQGNSA in the germline V gene. V was shortened by 5 bases and J by 2 bases, with 13 bases between the two germline ends. CDR3 coding DNA: TGTGCCAGCAGCCCCGCCGGGGGTGGCAATCAGCCCCAGCATTTT. Amino acids: CASSPAGGGNQPQHF.

This clonotype has just a few counts. The rearrangement joins TRBV20-1 to TRBJ2-7, with TRBD1 matching 7 bases. V lost 1 base to trimming and J lost 2 bases; unmatched junction nucleotides: 5. CDR1 and CDR2 (germline): DFQATT, SNEGSKA (reference sequence). The length of the CDR3 is 14 residues. CDR3 sequence reads: CSARGRDRAYEQYF. CDR3 in DNA: TGCAGTGCTAGAGGCCGTGACAGGGCCTACGAGCAGTACTTC.

The J gene is TRBJ2-2, the V gene TRBV11-2, with a tentative D call TRBD2 (6 bases). V was pared by 0 bases and J by 4 bases, with 21 bases between. The germline CDR1 and CDR2 sequences are SGHAT and FQNNGV. There are 19 residues in the CDR3. CDR3 in DNA: TGTGCCAGCAGCTTAGAGGTGTTAGCGGACCTTACAGGCACCGGGGAGCTGTTTTTT. It encodes CASSLEVLADLTGTGELFF.

This clonotype was recorded a few times. This chain uses TRBV28 with TRBJ2-5; 10 bases map to TRBD1. The V gene's germline CDR1 is MDHEN and CDR2 SYDVKM. The CDR3 extends over 14 amino acids. With 7 bases clipped from V and 4 bases from J, the junction kept 6 bases outside the gene matches. The CDR3, as DNA: TGTGCCAGCATCGAGACAGGGGGCAGAGAGACCCAGTACTTC. Translating it yields CASIETGGRETQYF. Complete variable domain (other parts from reference TRBV28 and TRBJ2-5): DVKVTQSSRYLVKRTGEKVFLECVQDMDHENMFWYRQDPGLGLRLIYFSYDVKMKEKGDIPEGYSVSREKKERFSLILESASTNQTSMYLCASIETGGRETQYFGPGTRLLVL.

The rearrangement uses TRBV5-1 and TRBJ2-3; D unresolved. V lost 2 bases and J 4 bases, leaving 11 bases between the germline ends. CDR1 is SGHRS, CDR2 YFSETQ, per germline. CDR3 length: 14 residues. The CDR3 DNA is TGCGCCAGCAGCTTAAAGCAAGGGTCAGATACGCAGTATTTT. It is translated as CASSLKQGSDTQYF.

In its sample, this clonotype was seen a few times. The rearrangement links TRBV11-2 to TRBJ2-2; D tentatively reads TRBD1 or TRBD2 (5 bases each). CDR3 length equals 14 residues. Germline CDR1 SGHAT, CDR2 FQNNGV. Trimming cost V 5 bases and J 6 bases, with 13 bases left between them. For the CDR3, the DNA is TGTGCCAGCAGCCCTACGGGGCCCCCCGGGGAGCTGTTTTTT. This sequence encodes CASSPTGPPGELFF.

This chain's CDR3 is CASSPGTGDNEQFF. In DNA, the CDR3 is TGCGCCAGCAGCCCTGGGACAGGGGACAATGAGCAGTTCTTC. The chain links TRBV5-1 to TRBJ2-1; 10 bases are a match to TRBD1. This CDR3 comprises 14 residues. Trimming took 4 bases from V and 5 from J; bases not matched to a gene: 3. Germline CDR1 and CDR2: SGHRS and YFSETQ.

There are a few counts of this clonotype. The rearrangement links TRBV12-3 or TRBV12-4 to TRBJ2-3; 9 bases are shared with TRBD1. This CDR3 comprises 17 residues. V was pared by 6 bases and J by 4 bases, with 14 bases of the junction left unmatched. The CDR3 loop is CASSPHPRDRAADTQYF. Here the CDR3 DNA reads TGTGCCAGCAGCCCTCACCCCCGGGACAGGGCAGCAGATACGCAGTATTTT.

The table lists this clonotype with a few counts. The J gene is TRBJ2-3, the V gene TRBV4-3; TRBD2 agrees at 7 bases. Germline V gene lookup returns CDR1 LGHNA and CDR2 YSLEER. J lost 6 bases, V lost 4 bases, and 7 bases had no gene match. This CDR3 has 14 residues. This CDR3 is CASSRWAGVDTQYF. The DNA for the CDR3 is TGCGCCAGCAGCCGCTGGGCGGGGGTTGATACGCAGTATTTT.

V and J are TRBV4-3 and TRBJ2-4; a weak D match, TRBD2 (7 bases). V lost 3 bases and J lost 7, with 22 bases in between. Germline CDR1 reads LGHNA; CDR2 reads YSLEER. The CDR3 runs to 17 residues. Here the CDR3 reads CASSQIGGGLLKNIQYF. The DNA of the CDR3 is TGCGCCAGCAGCCAGATAGGGGGAGGGCTATTAAAGAACATTCAGTACTTC.

This sequence joins TRBV12-3 or TRBV12-4 and TRBJ2-5; D call uncertain. The CDR3 is 14 residues long. V lost 1 base and J 5 bases, leaving 11 bases between the germline ends. CDR3 sequence: CASSLGPSRETQYF. The DNA for the CDR3 is TGTGCCAGCAGTTTAGGCCCCAGCCGCGAGACCCAGTACTTC.

The chain couples TRBV6-2 or TRBV6-3 to TRBJ2-2, with 13 bases that match TRBD2. V gave up 6 bases and J gave up 3 bases; unmatched junction bases: 1. CDR1 is MNHEY and CDR2 is SVGEGT in the germline V gene. The CDR3 runs 15 residues. CDR3: CASRGLAGHTGELFF. CDR3 bases: TGTGCCAGCAGGGGACTAGCGGGACACACCGGGGAGCTGTTTTTT.

The chain joins TRBV4-3 to TRBJ2-2; TRBD1 agrees at 9 bases. The CDR3 has 17 residues. J lost 5 bases, V lost 0 bases, and 7 bases had no gene match. Germline CDR1 is LGHNA and CDR2 is YSLEER. The CDR3 DNA is TGCGCCAGCAGCCAAGATTTCGGGACAGGGCGAACCGGGGAGCTGTTTTTT. Protein: CASSQDFGTGRTGELFF.

This clonotype was picked up a small number of times. This chain uses TRBV12-3 or TRBV12-4 with TRBJ2-7, with D perhaps assigned TRBD1 or TRBD2 (5 bases each). The CDR3 runs to 13 residues. V lost 4 bases to trimming and J lost 3 bases, with 10 bases between them. CDR3: CASSWGILYEQYF. The DNA for the CDR3 is TGTGCCAGCAGTTGGGGGATCCTCTACGAGCAGTACTTC.

The sample holds many counts of this clonotype. The chain uses TRBV6-5 and TRBJ1-1; a weak D match, TRBD1 (5 bases). The germline V gene has CDR1 MNHEY and CDR2 SVGAGI. CDR3 size: 14 residues. V was clipped by 0 bases and J by 4 bases, with 9 bases between them. CDR3 in amino acids: CASSYSGGGTEAFF. The CDR3 DNA reads TGTGCCAGCAGTTACTCGGGGGGAGGCACTGAAGCTTTCTTT.

This CDR3 is CASSSSRTRPQETQYF. DNA of the CDR3: TGTGCCAGCAGTTCCTCCCGGACTAGGCCCCAAGAGACCCAGTACTTC. The rearrangement links TRBV2 to TRBJ2-5; the match to TRBD2 covers 7 bases. Trimming at V came to 5 bases and at J to 1 base, leaving 10 bases not matched to a gene. The CDR3 has 16 amino acids. CDR1 SNHLY and CDR2 FYNNEI come from the germline V gene.